The 9 T cell receptor beta chains below all came from one sample that was sequenced in a study of response to subunit inactivated influenza vaccine. MiXCR was run by TCRdb on the RT-PCR reads, yielding one entry per CDR3 protein. The table records 450,000 to 550,000 distinct CDR3 sequences, roughly 23% of them present only once. The material sequenced was CD4+ T cells sorted from PBMCs, taken 5 to 6 days after vaccination. The receptors derive from a man in his fifties or sixties who received an inactivated influenza vaccine.

This clonotype was observed at least ten times. The chain has TRBV7-2 and TRBJ2-1; 7 bases match TRBD1. The CDR3 totals 15 residues. The trim removed 7 bases at V and 0 bases at J, leaving 6 bases unmatched. The germline CDR1 and CDR2 sequences are SGHTA and FQGNSA. The CDR3 spells CASTVQGDSYNEQFF. Here the CDR3 DNA reads TGTGCCAGCACTGTTCAGGGGGACTCCTACAATGAGCAGTTCTTC. Drawing the rest from reference TRBV7-2 and TRBJ2-1, the complete variable domain is GAGVSQSPSNKVTEKGKDVELRCDPISGHTALYWYRQSLGQGLEFLIYFQGNSAPDKSGLPSDRFSAERTGGSVSTLTIQRTQQEDSAVYLCASTVQGDSYNEQFFGPGTRLTVL.

The chain is built from TRBV5-1 and TRBJ1-4, with D possibly being TRBD1 (6 bases). Between the trimmed V and J ends, which lost 4 bases and 3 bases, there was a span of 16 bases. The CDR3 has 16 amino acids. Germline-derived CDR1 and CDR2 are SGHRS and YFSETQ. CDR3 in DNA: TGCGCCAGCAGCCTTAGAACAGGACAGTCTAATGAAAAACTGTTTTTT. As protein: CASSLRTGQSNEKLFF.

This clonotype appeared a few times. The chain carries TRBV12-3 or TRBV12-4 and TRBJ2-5; 9 nucleotides line up with TRBD2. There are 16 residues in the CDR3. Trimming removed 2 bases from V and 5 bases from J; junction bases left unmatched: 9. CDR3 nucleotide sequence: TGTGCCAGCAGTTTACTAGCGGGGAAGGGGAGCGAGACCCAGTACTTC. Its translation: CASSLLAGKGSETQYF.

This clonotype was detected a few times. The chain uses TRBV5-1 and TRBJ1-1; D gene unclear. Trimming removed 3 bases at V and 4 bases at J, with 16 bases between. The germline V gene has CDR1 SGHRS and CDR2 YFSETQ. CDR3 length: 15 amino acids. The CDR3 region is CASSSQGLTLTEAFF. The CDR3 DNA reads TGCGCCAGCAGCTCGCAAGGGCTGACCCTCACTGAAGCTTTCTTT.

This clonotype was found a few times. The CDR3, as DNA: TGCAGCGTTGGAGGCAGGGCCCATGAGACCCAGTACTTC. As protein: CSVGGRAHETQYF. The chain recombines TRBV29-1 with TRBJ2-5, with TRBD1 as a possible D gene (5 bases). This CDR3 has 13 residues. Trimming shortened V by 4 bases and J by 5 bases, and 14 bases separated the two germline ends. Germline V gene lookup returns CDR1 SQVTM and CDR2 ANQGSEA.

Here the CDR3 reads CASSFFGRSLRALHF. CDR3 coding DNA: TGTGCCAGCAGCTTCTTCGGCAGGAGCCTTCGGGCCCTCCACTTT. The rearrangement uses TRBV11-2 and TRBJ1-6; the D is unclear. Germline values: CDR1 SGHAT, CDR2 FQNNGV. Between the trimmed V and J ends, which lost 3 bases and 14 bases, there was a span of 20 bases. The CDR3 is 15 residues long.

The rearrangement uses TRBV5-1 and TRBJ2-5; 7 positions agree with TRBD1. This CDR3 has 15 amino acids. Germline values: CDR1 SGHRS, CDR2 YFSETQ. Germline trimming cut 3 bases from V and 0 bases from J; bases unmatched to any gene: 5. CDR3 sequence (DNA): TGCGCCAGCAGCTCGGCCGGGACAGACCAAGAGACCCAGTACTTC. Residues: CASSSAGTDQETQYF.

This clonotype turned up a few times. The chain employs TRBV5-5 and TRBJ2-2; D not certain. Trimming removed 1 base at V and 4 bases at J, with 8 bases between. The CDR3 spans 14 residues. The germline V gene has CDR1 SGHKS and CDR2 YYEKEE (reference sequence). The CDR3 nucleotides are TGTGCCAGCAGCTTGTACGCCAGCACCGGGGAGCTGTTTTTT. Its protein product is CASSLYASTGELFF.

This chain links TRBV29-1 with TRBJ2-5, with TRBD2 as a possible D gene (6 bases). V was pared by 7 bases and J by 4 bases, with 22 bases between. CDR1 is SQVTM, CDR2 ANQGSEA, per germline. The length of the CDR3 is 15 residues. The CDR3 DNA sequence: TGCAGCGCCCGACTCGGGAGAGCGCCATTAGAGACCCAGTACTTC. Amino acids: CSARLGRAPLETQYF.